This T cell receptor (beta chain) was captured by sequencing in a study of T cell repertoires in cytomegalovirus infection. About the study: Matching HLA type, along with CMV infection, was indicated by public TCR beta signatures.

TCRdb reprocessed the reads via MiXCR and lists one record per CDR3 protein. This sample has 200,000 to 300,000 distinct CDR3 sequences, with over 8% found just once. About this clonotype itself: No antigen is known for it.

Study conclusions and caveats: Pooled public TCR beta family frequency picked out CMV carriers with the relevant HLA. The ex vivo response was dominated by HLA-C-restricted CMV-specific TCR beta clonotypes.

The J segment lost 4 bases and the V segment lost 0 bases, leaving 11 bases of the junction unmatched. The V gene's germline CDR1 is MNHEY and CDR2 SVGAGI. This CDR3 is 18 amino acids long. Sample: PBMCs. The sequence was collected from a human donor in good health (CMV status not recorded). Some clones in this sample may be carry-over from other donors' samples. The chain combines TRBV6-5 with TRBJ1-1; the match to TRBD1 covers 10 bases. The chain's CDR3 is CASSYSTLTGGVVTEAFF. In nucleotides, the CDR3 is TGTGCCAGCAGTTACTCGACCTTGACAGGGGGCGTCGTCACTGAAGCTTTCTTT.